This T cell receptor (beta chain) originates from a study of blood T cell repertoires in COVID-19. In the authors' workflow: From reference gene primer amplification, estimates of nucleated cell counts were derived. Profiled with immunoSEQ multiplex PCR; TCRdb holds only in-frame clones, not every one. That table supplies the V and J calls and clone size; D and trimming were determined from the DNA. The sample has 150,000 or so clones; roughly 80% are singletons. The CDR3 has 14 amino acids. Germline assignment: CDR1 SGDLS and CDR2 YYNGEE. Trimming removed 0 bases at V and 5 bases at J, with 11 bases between.

The sequenced sample was peripheral blood. The sequence was obtained from a woman over 75 with acute or convalescent COVID-19. V is TRBV9 and J is TRBJ1-2, with a weak D call TRBD1 (5 bases). CDR3 DNA: TGTGCCAGCAGCGTAGTGGCGGAGGGGTATGGCTACACCTTC. Its translation: CASSVVAEGYGYTF.